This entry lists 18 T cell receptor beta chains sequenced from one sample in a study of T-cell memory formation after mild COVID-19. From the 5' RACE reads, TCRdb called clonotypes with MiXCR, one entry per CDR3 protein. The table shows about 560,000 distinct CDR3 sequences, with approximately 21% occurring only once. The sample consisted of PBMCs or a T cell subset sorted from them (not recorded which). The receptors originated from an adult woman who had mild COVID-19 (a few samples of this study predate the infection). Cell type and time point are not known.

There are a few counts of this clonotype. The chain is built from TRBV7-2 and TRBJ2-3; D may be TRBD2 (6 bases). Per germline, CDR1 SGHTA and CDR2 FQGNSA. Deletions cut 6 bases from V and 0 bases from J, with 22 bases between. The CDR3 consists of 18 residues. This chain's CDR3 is CASRDDGVAVPSTDTQYF. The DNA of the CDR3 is TGTGCCAGCAGGGATGATGGGGTAGCGGTACCTAGCACAGATACGCAGTATTTT.

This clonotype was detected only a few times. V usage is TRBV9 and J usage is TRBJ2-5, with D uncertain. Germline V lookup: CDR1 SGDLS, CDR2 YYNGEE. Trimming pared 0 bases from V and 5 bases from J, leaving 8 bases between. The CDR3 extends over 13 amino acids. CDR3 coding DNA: TGTGCCAGCAGCGTAGCCGGGTTGGAGACCCAGTACTTC. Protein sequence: CASSVAGLETQYF.

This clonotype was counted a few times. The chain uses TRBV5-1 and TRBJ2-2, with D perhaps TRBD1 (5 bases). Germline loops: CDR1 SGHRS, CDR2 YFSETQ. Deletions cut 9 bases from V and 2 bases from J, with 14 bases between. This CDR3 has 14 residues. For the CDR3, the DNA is TGCGCCACCCGACAGCACATAAACACCGGGGAGCTGTTTTTT. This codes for CATRQHINTGELFF.

The CDR3 spells CASRRRPLGLAGTGELFF. The CDR3 DNA sequence: TGTGCCAGCAGAAGAAGGCCGCTTGGCTTGGCGGGCACCGGGGAGCTGTTTTTT. The chain couples TRBV6-4 to TRBJ2-2, with D possibly TRBD2 on 5 matching bases. Germline V gene lookup returns CDR1 MRHNA and CDR2 SNTAGT. The V end was cut by 6 bases, the J end by 4 bases, with 24 bases between. The length of the CDR3 is 18 residues.

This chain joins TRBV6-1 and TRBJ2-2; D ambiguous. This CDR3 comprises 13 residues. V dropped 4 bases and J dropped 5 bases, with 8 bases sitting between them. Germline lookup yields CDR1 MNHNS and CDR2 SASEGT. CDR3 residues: CASSAYRTGELFF. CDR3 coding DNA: TGTGCCAGCAGTGCATACAGAACCGGGGAGCTGTTTTTT.

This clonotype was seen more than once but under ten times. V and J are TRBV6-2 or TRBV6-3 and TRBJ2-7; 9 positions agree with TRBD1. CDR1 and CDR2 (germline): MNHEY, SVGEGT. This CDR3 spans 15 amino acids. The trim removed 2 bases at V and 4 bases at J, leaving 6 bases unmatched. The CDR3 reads CASSYGGTGYYEQYF. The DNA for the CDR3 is TGTGCCAGCAGTTACGGCGGGACAGGGTATTACGAGCAGTACTTC.

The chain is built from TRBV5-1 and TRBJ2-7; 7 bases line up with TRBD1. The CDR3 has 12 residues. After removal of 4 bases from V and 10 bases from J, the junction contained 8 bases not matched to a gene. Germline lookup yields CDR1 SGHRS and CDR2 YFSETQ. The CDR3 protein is CASSNPGTEQYF. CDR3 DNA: TGCGCCAGCAGCAACCCCGGGACAGAACAGTACTTC.

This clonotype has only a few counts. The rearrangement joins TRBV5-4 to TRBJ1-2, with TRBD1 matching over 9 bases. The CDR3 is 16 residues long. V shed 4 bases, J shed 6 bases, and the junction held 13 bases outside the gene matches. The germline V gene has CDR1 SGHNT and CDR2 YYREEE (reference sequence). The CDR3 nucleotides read TGTGCCAGCAGCCCACAGGGGGCGCGTCCGCGTAATGGCTACACCTTC. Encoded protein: CASSPQGARPRNGYTF.

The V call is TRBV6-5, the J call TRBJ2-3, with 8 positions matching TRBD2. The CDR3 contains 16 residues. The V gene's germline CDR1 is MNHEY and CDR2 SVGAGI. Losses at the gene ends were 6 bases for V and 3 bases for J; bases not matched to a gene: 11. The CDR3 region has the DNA TGTGCCAGCAGCCGTAGTCTAGCGGGTGGAACAGATACGCAGTATTTT. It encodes CASSRSLAGGTDTQYF.

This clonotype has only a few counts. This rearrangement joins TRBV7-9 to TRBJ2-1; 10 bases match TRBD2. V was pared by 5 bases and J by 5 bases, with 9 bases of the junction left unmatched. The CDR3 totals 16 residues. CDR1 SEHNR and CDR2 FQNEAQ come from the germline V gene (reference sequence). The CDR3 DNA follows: TGTGCCAGCAGCGACCTAGCGGGGGCCGCCAACAATGAGCAGTTCTTC. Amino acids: CASSDLAGAANNEQFF.

CDR3 region: CASSRRTGESSYEQYF. In nucleotides, the CDR3 is TGTGCCAGCAGCCGTCGTACAGGGGAGTCCTCCTACGAGCAGTACTTC. The chain joins TRBV5-5 to TRBJ2-7; 7 nucleotides agree with TRBD1. The CDR3 loop spans 16 amino acids. Per the germline V gene, CDR1 is SGHKS and CDR2 is YYEKEE (reference sequence). V gave up 4 bases and J gave up 0 bases; unmatched junction bases: 10.

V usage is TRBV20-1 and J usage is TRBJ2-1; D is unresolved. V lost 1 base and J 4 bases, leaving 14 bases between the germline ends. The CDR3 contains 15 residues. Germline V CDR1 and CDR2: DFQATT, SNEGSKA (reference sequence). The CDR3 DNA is TGCAGTGCTAGAGGTCATAGTTGGGGATACAATGAGCAGTTCTTC. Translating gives CSARGHSWGYNEQFF.

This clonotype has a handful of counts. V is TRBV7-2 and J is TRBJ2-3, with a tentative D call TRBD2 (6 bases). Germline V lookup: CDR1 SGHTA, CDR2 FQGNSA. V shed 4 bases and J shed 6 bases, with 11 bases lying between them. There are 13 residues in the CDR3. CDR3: CASSSGVRDTQYF. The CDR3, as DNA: TGTGCCAGCAGCTCGGGGGTGAGGGATACGCAGTATTTT.

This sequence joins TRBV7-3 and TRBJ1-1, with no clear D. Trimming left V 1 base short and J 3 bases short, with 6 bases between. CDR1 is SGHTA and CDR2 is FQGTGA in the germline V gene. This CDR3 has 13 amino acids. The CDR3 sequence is CASSLSADTEAFF. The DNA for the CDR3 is TGTGCCAGCAGCTTAAGTGCGGACACTGAAGCTTTCTTT.

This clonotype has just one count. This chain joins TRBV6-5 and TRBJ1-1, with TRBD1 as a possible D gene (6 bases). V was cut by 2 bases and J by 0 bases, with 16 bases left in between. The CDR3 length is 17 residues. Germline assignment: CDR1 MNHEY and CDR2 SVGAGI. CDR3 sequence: CASSYRMTGSMNTEAFF. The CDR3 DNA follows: TGTGCCAGCAGTTACCGAATGACAGGCAGCATGAACACTGAAGCTTTCTTT.

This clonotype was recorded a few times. The CDR3 nucleotides are TGTGCCAGCAGTTTACCGCCCGAGGAGCAGTACTTC. This codes for CASSLPPEEQYF. The chain links TRBV12-3 or TRBV12-4 to TRBJ2-7, with D unresolved. This CDR3 region has 12 residues. Trimming removed 2 bases from V and 7 bases from J, with 9 bases in between.

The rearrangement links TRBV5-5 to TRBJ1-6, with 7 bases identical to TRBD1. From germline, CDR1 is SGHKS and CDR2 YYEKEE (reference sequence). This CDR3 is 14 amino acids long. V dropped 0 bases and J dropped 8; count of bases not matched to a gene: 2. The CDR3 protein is CASSLVTGDSPLHF. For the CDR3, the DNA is TGTGCCAGCAGCTTGGTTACAGGGGATTCACCCCTCCACTTT.

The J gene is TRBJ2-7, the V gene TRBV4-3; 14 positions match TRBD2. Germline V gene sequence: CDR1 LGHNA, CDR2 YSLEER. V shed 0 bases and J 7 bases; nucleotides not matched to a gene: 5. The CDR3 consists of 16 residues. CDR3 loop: CASSQEGTSGSREQYF. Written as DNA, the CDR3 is TGCGCCAGCAGCCAAGAGGGGACTAGCGGGAGTAGGGAGCAGTACTTC.